The next 11 T cell receptor beta chains were all read from a single sample in a study of early T cells in non-severe SARS-CoV-2 infection. TCRdb reanalysed the 5' RACE reads using MiXCR and keeps one entry per CDR3 protein. Among about 45,000 distinct CDR3 sequences listed, 9.5% to 13% were seen once. The specimen was whole blood. The source of these receptors is an adult who was a healthcare worker with PCR-confirmed SARS-CoV-2 infection or an uninfected control (not recorded which).

In this sample, this clonotype turned up many times. The chain uses TRBV29-1 and TRBJ1-2; D is undetermined. Germline V lookup: CDR1 SQVTM, CDR2 ANQGSEA. The CDR3 covers 12 residues. V was clipped by 4 bases and J by 2 bases, with 8 bases between them. This chain's CDR3 is CSVGARNYGYTF. DNA for the CDR3: TGCAGCGTTGGGGCCCGGAACTATGGCTACACCTTC. Filled out from reference TRBV29-1 and TRBJ1-2, the complete variable domain reads SAVISQKPSRDICQRGTSLTIQCQVDSQVTMMFWYRQQPGQSLTLIATANQGSEATYESGFVIDKFPISRPNLTFSTLTVSNMSPEDSSIYLCSVGARNYGYTFGSGTRLTVV.

This clonotype was counted at least ten times. V gene TRBV27 combines with J gene TRBJ2-2, with no clear D. The CDR3 runs 14 residues. Germline-derived CDR1 and CDR2 are MNHEY and SMNVEV (reference sequence). V lost 5 bases to trimming and J lost 1 base, with 8 bases between them. The CDR3 region is CASSPTMNTGELFF. CDR3 sequence (DNA): TGTGCCAGCAGTCCTACAATGAACACCGGGGAGCTGTTTTTT.

Ten or more counts support this clonotype. The chain is built from TRBV27 and TRBJ1-5; TRBD1 agrees at 7 bases. J was trimmed by 6 bases and V by 2 bases; bases with no gene match: 4. CDR1 is MNHEY and CDR2 is SMNVEV in the germline V gene (reference sequence). The CDR3 has 14 residues. CDR3 sequence reads: CASSLQGGGQPQHF. Here the CDR3 DNA reads TGTGCCAGCAGTTTACAAGGGGGCGGTCAGCCCCAGCATTTT.

Many counts were recorded for this clonotype. This chain links TRBV7-2 with TRBJ2-2, with 7 bases matching TRBD2. The CDR3 is 15 residues long. V gave up 3 bases and J gave up 2 bases; unmatched junction bases: 3. Germline lookup yields CDR1 SGHTA and CDR2 FQGNSA. The CDR3 bases are TGTGCCAGCAGCTTCGGCGGGAGTAACACCGGGGAGCTGTTTTTT. It yields the protein CASSFGGSNTGELFF.

The sample holds many counts of this clonotype. The chain employs TRBV5-1 and TRBJ2-7, with D perhaps TRBD1 or TRBD2 (5 bases each). This CDR3 is built from 15 residues. Germline loops: CDR1 SGHRS, CDR2 YFSETQ. V lost 0 bases to trimming and J lost 4 bases, with 14 bases between them. In nucleotides, the CDR3 is TGCGCCAGCAGCTTGGAGTTCCAGGGACCATACGAGCAGTACTTC. Translated: CASSLEFQGPYEQYF. The full variable domain, rest sourced from reference TRBV5-1 and TRBJ2-7, is KAGVTQTPRYLIKTRGQQVTLSCSPISGHRSVSWYQQTPGQGLQFLFEYFSETQRNKGNFPGRFSGRQFSNSRSEMNVSTLELGDSALYLCASSLEFQGPYEQYFGPGTRLTVT.

This clonotype was seen many times. V and J are TRBV6-2 or TRBV6-3 and TRBJ1-1; a weak D match, TRBD1 (5 bases). The CDR3 spans 14 residues. V lost 5 bases and J lost 6, with 16 bases in between. CDR1 and CDR2 from the germline V gene are MNHEY and SVGEGT. CDR3: CASSHGDLPAEAFF. Written as DNA, the CDR3 is TGTGCCAGCAGTCATGGGGACCTTCCCGCTGAAGCTTTCTTT.

This clonotype was detected a few times. This rearrangement joins TRBV11-1 to TRBJ2-7; D not resolved. The V gene's germline CDR1 is SGHAT and CDR2 FQDESV (reference sequence). The CDR3 spans 12 residues. V was shortened by 1 base and J by 4 bases, with 5 bases between the two germline ends. The CDR3 DNA reads as TGTGCCAGCAGCTTAGTCGGATACGAGCAGTACTTC. Translating it yields CASSLVGYEQYF.

The chain employs TRBV5-1 and TRBJ1-2; TRBD1 might be the D (6 bases). Trimming stripped 7 bases from V and 4 bases from J, with 11 bases between. The CDR3 consists of 12 residues. Germline loops: CDR1 SGHRS, CDR2 YFSETQ. The CDR3 DNA is TGCGCCAGCGCCGGGACATCCTATGGCTACACCTTC. This translates into CASAGTSYGYTF.

This clonotype was seen at least ten times. CDR3 sequence reads: CASSRAPGTSDKYTDTQYF. The CDR3 DNA sequence: TGTGCCAGCAGCCGAGCCCCCGGGACTAGCGACAAGTACACAGATACGCAGTATTTT. The chain has TRBV3-1 and TRBJ2-3; TRBD2 aligns across 10 bases. With 4 bases clipped from V and 2 bases from J, the junction kept 15 bases outside the gene matches. Per the germline V gene, CDR1 is LGHDT and CDR2 is YNNKEL (reference sequence). CDR3 length: 19 amino acids.

This rearrangement joins TRBV28 to TRBJ2-7, with D perhaps TRBD1 (6 bases). Germline loops: CDR1 MDHEN, CDR2 SYDVKM. CDR3 length: 13 amino acids. Trimming pared 6 bases from V and 3 bases from J, leaving 12 bases between. The CDR3 sequence is CASSTWTVYEQYF. For the CDR3, the DNA is TGTGCCAGCAGCACTTGGACAGTCTACGAGCAGTACTTC.

This clonotype was counted a few times. This chain connects TRBV28 to TRBJ1-2, with 8 bases aligning to TRBD1. The junction had 8 bases not matched to a gene; V was cut back by 7 bases and J by 4 bases. Germline loops: CDR1 MDHEN, CDR2 SYDVKM. The CDR3 has 14 amino acids. The CDR3 nucleotides are TGTGCCAGCAACATCAGGGGGCGAAGCTATGGCTACACCTTC. The encoded protein is CASNIRGRSYGYTF.